These 24 T cell receptor beta chains were all obtained from the same sample, sequenced in a study of shared clonotypes between healthy human individuals. Sequencing was performed with immunoSEQ multiplex PCR; in TCRdb, only in-frame clones are kept and a portion is missing. Of about a million clones listed, roughly 75% are singletons. Sequencing was done on a sample of memory CD4+ T cells sorted from blood. Subset specified: CD45RA-negative fraction. Every receptor here comes from a man aged 18 to 29 in good health.

This clone has just a few counts. The CDR3 nucleotides are TGTGCCAGCAGTGGAGGACAGGGAGGCAATGAGCAGTTCTTC. Translated, it gives CASSGGQGGNEQFF. V usage is TRBV6-5 and J usage is TRBJ2-1; 8 bases are a match to TRBD1. The CDR3 length is 14 residues. J gave up 6 bases and V 5 bases, and 6 bases lay outside the gene matches. Germline V gene data show CDR1 as MNHEY and CDR2 as SVGAGI.

The rearrangement joins TRBV7-9 to TRBJ2-7, with TRBD2 matching 12 bases. CDR1 and CDR2 from the germline V gene are SEHNR and FQNEAQ (reference sequence). Trimming at V came to 5 bases and at J to 6 bases, leaving 14 bases not matched to a gene. The CDR3 has 17 amino acids. CDR3 residues: CASSQGLAGGYSFEQYF. The CDR3 DNA reads TGTGCCAGCAGCCAAGGGCTAGCGGGAGGGTATTCGTTCGAGCAGTACTTC.

The rearrangement links TRBV5-6 to TRBJ2-7; D possibly matches TRBD1 or TRBD2 (6 bases each). Germline CDR1 is SGHDT and CDR2 is YYEEEE. With 7 bases removed from V and 4 bases from J, the gap between germline ends came to 21 bases. The CDR3 sequence is 15 residues long. CDR3 amino acids: CASSLEWGAGYEQYF. The CDR3 DNA is TGTGCCAGCTCGCTCGAATGGGGGGCAGGATACGAGCAGTACTTC.

This rearrangement joins TRBV28 to TRBJ1-5, with D tentatively TRBD1 (5 bases). The V gene's germline CDR1 is MDHEN and CDR2 SYDVKM. Trimming stripped 10 bases from V and 2 bases from J, with 18 bases between. This CDR3 region has 15 residues. CDR3 sequence (DNA): TGTGCCATCCTGGGGGGAGGGTTGGGCAATCAGCCCCAGCATTTT. Translation gives CAILGGGLGNQPQHF.

The CDR3 bases are TGTGCCAGCTCAGGGGTCGACAGCTATCAGCCCCAGCATTTT. It codes for CASSGVDSYQPQHF. The V gene is TRBV18, the J gene TRBJ1-5; possibly TRBD1 for D (5 bases). CDR3 length: 14 amino acids. Trimming left V 5 bases short and J 5 bases short, with 13 bases between. Germline V CDR1 and CDR2: KGHSH, LQKENI.

The genes are TRBV30 and TRBJ2-3, with D unclear. V shed 0 bases and J shed 0 bases, with 10 bases lying between them. The CDR3 sequence is 15 residues long. Looked up from germline, CDR1 is GTSNPN and CDR2 is SVGIG (reference sequence). The CDR3 loop reads CAWSVAVKSTDTQYF. The DNA of the CDR3 is TGTGCCTGGAGTGTGGCAGTCAAGAGCACAGATACGCAGTATTTT.

V is TRBV5-1 and J is TRBJ1-6; tentative D call: TRBD1 (6 bases). V gave up 3 bases and J gave up 5 bases, with 12 bases separating them. This CDR3 is 15 amino acids long. The germline gives CDR1 SGHRS, CDR2 YFSETQ. The DNA of the CDR3 is TGCGCCAGCAGCTCGACAGGTAACCATAATTCACCCCTCCACTTT. Its translation is CASSSTGNHNSPLHF.

This clone was seen only a few times. The chain uses TRBV19 and TRBJ1-2; TRBD1 aligns across 8 bases. J gave up 4 bases and V 4 bases, and 8 bases lay outside the gene matches. CDR1 LNHDA and CDR2 SQIVND come from the germline V gene (reference sequence). The CDR3 is made up of 15 amino acids. The CDR3 protein is CASSNPRQGIYGYTF. The CDR3 bases are TGTGCCAGTAGTAACCCTCGACAGGGGATCTATGGCTACACCTTC.

Note on this clone: The same CDR3 also results from other DNA sequences found in this sample. The rearrangement uses TRBV9 and TRBJ1-2; maybe TRBD1 (6 bases). Germline assignment: CDR1 SGDLS and CDR2 YYNGEE. The CDR3 length is 13 residues. V was shortened by 4 bases and J by 2 bases, with 9 bases between the two germline ends. The CDR3 DNA reads TGTGCCAGCAGCCCTACAGGGAACTATGGCTACACCTTC. As protein: CASSPTGNYGYTF.

The chain couples TRBV6-1 to TRBJ1-1, with D tentatively TRBD1 (5 bases). With 7 bases removed from V and 0 bases from J, the gap between germline ends came to 12 bases. This CDR3 contains 14 residues. CDR1 is MNHNS and CDR2 is SASEGT in the germline V gene. Here the CDR3 DNA reads TGTGCCAGCAAACTGGACACTTTGAACACTGAAGCTTTCTTT. Protein sequence: CASKLDTLNTEAFF.

This chain connects TRBV10-3 to TRBJ1-3, with D hard to call. There are 15 residues in the CDR3. The germline gives CDR1 ENHRY, CDR2 SYGVKD. V was trimmed by 0 bases and J by 2 bases, leaving 8 bases between them. CDR3 DNA: TGTGCCATCAGTGAGTCCCCGACGGCTGGAAACACCATATATTTT. Translated, it gives CAISESPTAGNTIYF.

CDR3 sequence (DNA): TGTGCCAGCAGTGAGAAGGCTAGCGGGGGGAGGCTGTACTTC. Its protein product is CASSEKASGGRLYF. The chain has TRBV2 and TRBJ2-5, with 11 bases aligning to TRBD2. Trimming at V came to 3 bases and at J to 13 bases, leaving 10 bases not matched to a gene. The CDR3 sequence is 14 residues long. Germline V gene sequence: CDR1 SNHLY, CDR2 FYNNEI.

V usage is TRBV5-1 and J usage is TRBJ2-7; 9 positions match TRBD1. The junction had 7 bases not matched to a gene; V was cut back by 4 bases and J by 5 bases. CDR3 length: 14 amino acids. CDR1 and CDR2 from the germline V gene are SGHRS and YFSETQ. The CDR3 loop reads CASSPGTGRDEQYF. CDR3 bases: TGCGCCAGCAGCCCCGGGACAGGGCGCGACGAGCAGTACTTC.

In nucleotides, the CDR3 is TGTGCCAGTAGCGCGGGGACCTATGGCTACACCTTC. Translated, it gives CASSAGTYGYTF. The chain uses TRBV19 and TRBJ1-2; D is perhaps TRBD1 (5 bases). This CDR3 has 12 amino acids. V lost 6 bases and J lost 4, with 9 bases in between. CDR1 is LNHDA, CDR2 SQIVND, per germline (reference sequence).

The genes are TRBV4-1 and TRBJ2-5; 8 nucleotides match TRBD2. From germline, CDR1 is MGHRA and CDR2 YSYEKL. V lost 4 bases, J lost 1 base, and 14 bases stayed unmatched. The CDR3 runs to 18 residues. The CDR3 nucleotides read TGCGCCAGCAGCCGGGGACTAGACTTACTAGGGGCCCAAGAGACCCAGTACTTC. This gives the protein CASSRGLDLLGAQETQYF.

V gene TRBV10-1 combines with J gene TRBJ2-7, with TRBD1 identical over 8 bases. Trimming took 7 bases from V and 4 from J; bases not matched to a gene: 15. The germline V gene has CDR1 WNHNN and CDR2 SYGVQD (reference sequence). The CDR3 length is 16 residues. The CDR3 nucleotides are TGCGCCAGCATATTACTAGGGCAGGGGGCTGTGTACGAGCAGTACTTC. Translated: CASILLGQGAVYEQYF.

The chain joins TRBV5-6 to TRBJ2-2, with TRBD1 matching over 12 bases. The CDR3 runs 16 residues. J was trimmed by 7 bases and V by 3 bases; bases with no gene match: 7. The germline gives CDR1 SGHDT, CDR2 YYEEEE. The CDR3 bases are TGTGCCAGCAGCTGGCTCCGGGACAGGGGGCACGGGGAGCTGTTTTTT. Translated, it gives CASSWLRDRGHGELFF.

J is TRBJ1-2 and V is TRBV30; D call uncertain. Germline V gene sequence: CDR1 GTSNPN, CDR2 SVGIG (reference sequence). V was trimmed by 2 bases and J by 3 bases, leaving 10 bases between them. This CDR3 region has 13 residues. CDR3 bases: TGTGCCTGGAGTTCTGGTGTCTACTATGGCTACACCTTC. Protein product: CAWSSGVYYGYTF.

The J gene is TRBJ2-7, the V gene TRBV6-5; tentatively, D is TRBD2 (6 bases). Trimming cost V 8 bases and J 4 bases, with 15 bases left between them. This CDR3 region has 13 residues. CDR1 MNHEY and CDR2 SVGAGI come from the germline V gene. The CDR3 sequence: CASGRGGEYEQYF. CDR3 nucleotides: TGTGCCAGCGGGCGGGGAGGAGAATACGAGCAGTACTTC.

This clone was seen repeatedly, ten times or more. The chain recombines TRBV7-2 with TRBJ2-5, with D perhaps TRBD2 (5 bases). CDR3 size: 15 residues. The germline gives CDR1 SGHTA, CDR2 FQGNSA. Trimming removed 4 bases at V and 2 bases at J, with 14 bases between. CDR3 region: CASSSPGLIQETQYF. CDR3 coding DNA: TGTGCCAGCAGCTCCCCCGGACTGATTCAAGAGACCCAGTACTTC. The whole variable domain, filled in from reference TRBV7-2 and TRBJ2-5, reads GAGVSQSPSNKVTEKGKDVELRCDPISGHTALYWYRQSLGQGLEFLIYFQGNSAPDKSGLPSDRFSAERTGGSVSTLTIQRTQQEDSAVYLCASSSPGLIQETQYFGPGTRLLVL.

V gene TRBV2 combines with J gene TRBJ2-3; 9 bases agree with TRBD2. The germline V gene encodes CDR1 SNHLY and CDR2 FYNNEI. This CDR3 comprises 18 residues. V lost 4 bases to trimming and J lost 3 bases; unmatched junction nucleotides: 14. CDR3 sequence: CASSVDMPRAGGTDTQYF. The CDR3 DNA is TGTGCCAGCAGTGTTGACATGCCTAGAGCGGGAGGTACAGATACGCAGTATTTT.

The chain recombines TRBV11-2 with TRBJ2-7; the D gene could be TRBD1 or TRBD2 (5 bases each). V shed 6 bases and J shed 0 bases, with 15 bases lying between them. The CDR3 sequence is 15 residues long. Germline assignment: CDR1 SGHAT and CDR2 FQNNGV. The CDR3 coding sequence is TGTGCCAGCAGAAGACCCGGGACCGTCTCCTACGAGCAGTACTTC. This sequence encodes CASRRPGTVSYEQYF.

The V and J genes are TRBV7-2 and TRBJ2-3; TRBD1 or TRBD2 may be the D gene (5 bases each). V was trimmed by 4 bases and J by 4 bases, leaving 18 bases between them. The germline V gene encodes CDR1 SGHTA and CDR2 FQGNSA. CDR3 length equals 16 residues. The CDR3 DNA reads as TGTGCCAGCAGCTCGCTCGGAGGACACGCGTCAGATACGCAGTATTTT. Its protein product is CASSSLGGHASDTQYF.

As to this clone: Only one base separates this from a far larger clonotype, so it likely reflects a read error. Other DNA sequences in the same sample also yield this CDR3. The chain has TRBV14 and TRBJ1-1; a possible D gene is TRBD1 (6 bases). CDR1 and CDR2 (germline): SGHDN, FVKESK. The CDR3 is made up of 13 amino acids. Deletions cut 4 bases from V and 1 base from J, with 7 bases between. CDR3 sequence: CASSRGQNTEAFF. CDR3 sequence (DNA): TGTGCCAGCAGCCGGGGACAGAACACTGAAGCTTTCTTT.